This TCR beta chain was found in a study of early T cells in non-severe SARS-CoV-2 infection. This CDR3 has 14 residues. The V gene's germline CDR1 is DFQATT and CDR2 SNEGSKA (reference sequence). Germline trimming cut 3 bases from V and 3 bases from J; bases unmatched to any gene: 5. Attachment of unique molecular identifiers was made to individual cDNA molecules. Using its own MiXCR run on the 5' RACE reads, TCRdb lists one record per CDR3 protein. The repertoire holds 75,000 to 90,000 distinct CDR3 sequences, with about 6.5% as singletons. The chain is built from TRBV20-1 and TRBJ1-3; 7 bases are shared with TRBD1. What was sequenced was whole blood. The source is an adult who was a healthcare worker with PCR-confirmed SARS-CoV-2 infection or an uninfected control (not recorded which). CDR3 nucleotide sequence: TGCAGTGCTAGCCCTGGGACAGATGGAAACACCATATATTTT. Residues: CSASPGTDGNTIYF.